This TCR beta chain was documented in a study of blood T cell repertoires in COVID-19. The CDR3 length is 17 residues. CDR1 and CDR2 (germline): MDHEN, SYDVKM. The germline V and J ends were trimmed by 2 bases and 2 bases, with 19 bases remaining between them. This clone was seen only once. The protocol was immunoSEQ multiplex PCR, while the TCRdb copy is restricted to in-frame clones and leaves out a portion. This table has fewer than 110,000 clones, 75% to 95% appearing once. The sequenced sample consisted of peripheral blood. The rearrangement links TRBV28 to TRBJ2-7, with D perhaps TRBD2 (6 bases). The origin of this receptor is a woman in her 30s with acute or convalescent COVID-19. CDR3 in DNA: TGTGCCAGCAGTTTAACCTCGACCGGGACTTATCCCTACGAGCAGTACTTC. Its protein product is CASSLTSTGTYPYEQYF. Supplemented by reference TRBV28 and TRBJ2-7, the full variable domain reads DVKVTQSSRYLVKRTGEKVFLECVQDMDHENMFWYRQDPGLGLRLIYFSYDVKMKEKGDIPEGYSVSREKKERFSLILESASTNQTSMYLCASSLTSTGTYPYEQYFGPGTRLTVT.